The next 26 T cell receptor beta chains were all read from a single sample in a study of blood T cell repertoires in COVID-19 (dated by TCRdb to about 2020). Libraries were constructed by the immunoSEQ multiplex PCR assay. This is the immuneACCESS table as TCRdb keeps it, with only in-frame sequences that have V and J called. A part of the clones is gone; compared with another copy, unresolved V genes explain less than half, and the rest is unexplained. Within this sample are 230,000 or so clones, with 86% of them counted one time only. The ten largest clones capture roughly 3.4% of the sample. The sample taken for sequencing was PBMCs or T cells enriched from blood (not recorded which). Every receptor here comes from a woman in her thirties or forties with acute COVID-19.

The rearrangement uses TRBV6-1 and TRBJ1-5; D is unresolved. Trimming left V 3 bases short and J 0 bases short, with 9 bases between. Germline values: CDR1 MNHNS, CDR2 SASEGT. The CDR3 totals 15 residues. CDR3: CASSDGATSNQPQHF. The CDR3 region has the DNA TGTGCCAGCAGTGACGGAGCCACTAGCAATCAGCCCCAGCATTTT.

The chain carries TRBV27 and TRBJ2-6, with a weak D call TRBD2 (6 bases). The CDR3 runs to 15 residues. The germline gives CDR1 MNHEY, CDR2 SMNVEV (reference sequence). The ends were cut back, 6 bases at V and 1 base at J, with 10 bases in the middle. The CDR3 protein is CASRDGGSGANVLTF. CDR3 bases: TGTGCCAGCAGGGATGGGGGGTCTGGGGCCAACGTCCTGACTTTC.

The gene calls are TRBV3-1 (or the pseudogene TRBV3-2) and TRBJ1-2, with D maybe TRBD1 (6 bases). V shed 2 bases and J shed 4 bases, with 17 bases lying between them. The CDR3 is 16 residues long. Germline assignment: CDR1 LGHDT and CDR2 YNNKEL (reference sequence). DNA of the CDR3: TGTGCCAGCAGCCAAACTCTCCGGGGGGCCGGCTATGGCTACACCTTC. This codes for CASSQTLRGAGYGYTF.

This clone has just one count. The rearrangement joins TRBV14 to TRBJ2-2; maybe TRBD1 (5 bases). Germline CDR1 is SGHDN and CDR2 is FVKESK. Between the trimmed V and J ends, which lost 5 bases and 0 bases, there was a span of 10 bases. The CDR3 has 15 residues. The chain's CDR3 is CASSVQGSNTGELFF. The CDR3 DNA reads TGTGCCAGCAGCGTTCAGGGATCGAACACCGGGGAGCTGTTTTTT.

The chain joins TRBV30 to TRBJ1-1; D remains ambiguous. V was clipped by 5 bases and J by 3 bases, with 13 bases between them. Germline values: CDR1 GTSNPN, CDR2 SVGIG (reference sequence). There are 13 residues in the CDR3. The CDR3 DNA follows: TGTGCCTGGGAAGGAGCGGGCTACACTGAAGCTTTCTTT. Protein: CAWEGAGYTEAFF.

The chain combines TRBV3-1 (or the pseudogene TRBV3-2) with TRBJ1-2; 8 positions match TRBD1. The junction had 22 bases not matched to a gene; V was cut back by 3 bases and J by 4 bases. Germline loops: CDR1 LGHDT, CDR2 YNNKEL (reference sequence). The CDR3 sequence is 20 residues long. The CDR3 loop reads CASSHLLYSRGRRFFYGYTF. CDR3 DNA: TGTGCCAGCAGCCATCTCCTGTACTCCAGGGGGCGCCGATTCTTCTATGGCTACACCTTC.

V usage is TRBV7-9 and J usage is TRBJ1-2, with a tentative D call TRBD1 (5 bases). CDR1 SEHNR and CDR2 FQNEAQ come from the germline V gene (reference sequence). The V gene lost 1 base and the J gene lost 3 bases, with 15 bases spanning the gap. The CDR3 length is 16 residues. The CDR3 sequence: CASSLERPGKYYGYTF. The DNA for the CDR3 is TGTGCCAGCAGCTTAGAACGGCCAGGGAAATACTATGGCTACACCTTC.

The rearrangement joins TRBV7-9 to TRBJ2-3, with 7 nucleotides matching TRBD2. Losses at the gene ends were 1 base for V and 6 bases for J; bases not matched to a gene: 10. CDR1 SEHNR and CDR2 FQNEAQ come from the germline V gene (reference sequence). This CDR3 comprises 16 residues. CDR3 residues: CASSLVRQRDSDTQYF. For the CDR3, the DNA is TGTGCCAGCAGCTTAGTTAGGCAGCGGGATTCCGATACGCAGTATTTT.

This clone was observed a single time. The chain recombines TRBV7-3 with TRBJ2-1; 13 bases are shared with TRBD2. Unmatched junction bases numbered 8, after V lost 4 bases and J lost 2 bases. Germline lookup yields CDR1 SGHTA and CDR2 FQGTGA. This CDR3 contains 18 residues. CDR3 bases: TGTGCCAGCAGCTCCCGACTAGCGGGGGGCATACCCTACAATGAGCAGTTCTTC. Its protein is CASSSRLAGGIPYNEQFF.

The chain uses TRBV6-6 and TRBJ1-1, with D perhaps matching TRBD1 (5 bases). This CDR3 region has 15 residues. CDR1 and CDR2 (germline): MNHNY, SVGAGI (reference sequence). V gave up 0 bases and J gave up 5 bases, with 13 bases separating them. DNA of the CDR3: TGTGCCAGCAGTTACTCGATCGGCAGGGCGACTGAAGCTTTCTTT. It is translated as CASSYSIGRATEAFF.

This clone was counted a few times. As DNA, the CDR3 is TGTGCCACCAGGGATAGACAGGGGGCACGGTACGAGCAGTACTTC. As protein: CATRDRQGARYEQYF. The chain employs TRBV15 and TRBJ2-7, with 10 nucleotides matching TRBD1. Germline CDR1 is LNHNV and CDR2 is YYDKDF (reference sequence). With V trimmed by 6 bases and J by 4 bases, 9 bases remained unmatched. This CDR3 is 15 amino acids long.

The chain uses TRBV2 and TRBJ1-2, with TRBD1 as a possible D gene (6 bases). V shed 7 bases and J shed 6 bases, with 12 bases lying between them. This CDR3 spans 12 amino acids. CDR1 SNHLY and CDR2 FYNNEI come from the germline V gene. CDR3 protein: CASKGDPHGYTF. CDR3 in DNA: TGTGCCAGCAAGGGGGATCCCCATGGCTACACCTTC.

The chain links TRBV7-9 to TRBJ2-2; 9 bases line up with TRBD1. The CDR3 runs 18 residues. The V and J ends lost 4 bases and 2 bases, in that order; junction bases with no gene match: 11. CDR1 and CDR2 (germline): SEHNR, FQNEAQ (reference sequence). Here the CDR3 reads CASSSEYRTGDNTGELFF. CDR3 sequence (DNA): TGTGCCAGCAGCTCAGAATACCGGACAGGGGATAACACCGGGGAGCTGTTTTTT. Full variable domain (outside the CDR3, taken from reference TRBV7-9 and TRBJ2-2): DTGVSQNPRHKITKRGQNVTFRCDPISEHNRLYWYRQTLGQGPEFLTYFQNEAQLEKSRLLSDRFSAERPKGSFSTLEIQRTEQGDSAMYLCASSSEYRTGDNTGELFFGEGSRLTVL.

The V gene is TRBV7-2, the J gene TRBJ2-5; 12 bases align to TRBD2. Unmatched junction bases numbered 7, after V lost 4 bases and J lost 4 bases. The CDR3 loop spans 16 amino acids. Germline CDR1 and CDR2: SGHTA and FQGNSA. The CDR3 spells CASSSRLAGELETQYF. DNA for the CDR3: TGTGCCAGCAGCTCCCGACTAGCGGGGGAACTAGAGACCCAGTACTTC.

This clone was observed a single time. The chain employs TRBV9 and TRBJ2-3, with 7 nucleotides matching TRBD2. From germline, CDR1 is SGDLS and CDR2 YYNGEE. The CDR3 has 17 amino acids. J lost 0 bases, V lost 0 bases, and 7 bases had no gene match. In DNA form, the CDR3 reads TGTGCCAGCAGCGTAGCTCCGGGGGGATATAGCACAGATACGCAGTATTTT. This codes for CASSVAPGGYSTDTQYF.

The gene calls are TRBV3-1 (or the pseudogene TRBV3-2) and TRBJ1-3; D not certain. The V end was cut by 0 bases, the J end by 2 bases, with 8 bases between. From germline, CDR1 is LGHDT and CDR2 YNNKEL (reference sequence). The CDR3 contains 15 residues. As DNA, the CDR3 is TGTGCCAGCAGCCAAGATGCCGGTGCTGGAAACACCATATATTTT. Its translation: CASSQDAGAGNTIYF.

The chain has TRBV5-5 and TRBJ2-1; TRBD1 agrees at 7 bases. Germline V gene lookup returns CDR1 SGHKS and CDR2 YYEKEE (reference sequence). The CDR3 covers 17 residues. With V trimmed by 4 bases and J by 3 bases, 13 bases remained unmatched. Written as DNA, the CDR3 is TGTGCCAGCAGCACAAGGGCCGGGACAGCCAACTACAATGAGCAGTTCTTC. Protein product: CASSTRAGTANYNEQFF.

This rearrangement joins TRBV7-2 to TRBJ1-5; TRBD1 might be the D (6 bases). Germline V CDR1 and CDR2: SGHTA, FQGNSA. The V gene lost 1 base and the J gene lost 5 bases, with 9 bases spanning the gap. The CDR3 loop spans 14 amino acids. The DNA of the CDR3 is TGTGCCAGCAGCTTAGTGGACAGTTATCAGCCCCAGCATTTT. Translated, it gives CASSLVDSYQPQHF.

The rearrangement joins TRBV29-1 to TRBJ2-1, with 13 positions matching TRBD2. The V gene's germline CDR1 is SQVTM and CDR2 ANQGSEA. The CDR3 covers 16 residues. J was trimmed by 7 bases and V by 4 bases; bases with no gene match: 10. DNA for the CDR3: TGCAGCGTTGGTAGGACTAGCGGGGGAATATCGAATGAGCAGTTCTTC. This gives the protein CSVGRTSGGISNEQFF.

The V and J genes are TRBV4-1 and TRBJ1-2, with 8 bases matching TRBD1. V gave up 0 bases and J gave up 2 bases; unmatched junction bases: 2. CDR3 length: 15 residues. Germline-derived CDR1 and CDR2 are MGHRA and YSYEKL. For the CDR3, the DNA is TGCGCCAGCAGCCAAGAGGGGACAGGCAACTATGGCTACACCTTC. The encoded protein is CASSQEGTGNYGYTF.

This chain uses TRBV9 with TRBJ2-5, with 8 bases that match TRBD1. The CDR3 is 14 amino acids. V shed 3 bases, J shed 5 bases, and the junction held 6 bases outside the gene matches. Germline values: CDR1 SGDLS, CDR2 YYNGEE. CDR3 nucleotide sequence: TGTGCCAGCAGCGCCCGGACAGGGCTGGAGACCCAGTACTTC. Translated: CASSARTGLETQYF.

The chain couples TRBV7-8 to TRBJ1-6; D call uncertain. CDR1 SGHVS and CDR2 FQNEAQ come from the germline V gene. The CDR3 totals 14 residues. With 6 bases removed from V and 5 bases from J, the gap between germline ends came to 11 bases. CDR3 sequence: CASSSKRDNSPLHF. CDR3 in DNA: TGTGCCAGCAGTTCAAAACGGGATAATTCACCCCTCCACTTT.

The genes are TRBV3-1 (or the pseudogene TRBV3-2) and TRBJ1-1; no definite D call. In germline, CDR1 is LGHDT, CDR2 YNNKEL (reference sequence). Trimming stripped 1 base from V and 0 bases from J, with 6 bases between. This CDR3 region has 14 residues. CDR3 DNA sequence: TGTGCCAGCAGCCAAGTTGGAGTGAACACTGAAGCTTTCTTT. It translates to CASSQVGVNTEAFF.

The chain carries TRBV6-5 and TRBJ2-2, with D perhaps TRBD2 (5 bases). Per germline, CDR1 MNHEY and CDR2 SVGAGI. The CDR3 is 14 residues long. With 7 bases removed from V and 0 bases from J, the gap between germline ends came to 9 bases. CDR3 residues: CASTGEPNTGELFF. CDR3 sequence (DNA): TGTGCCAGCACCGGGGAGCCGAACACCGGGGAGCTGTTTTTT.

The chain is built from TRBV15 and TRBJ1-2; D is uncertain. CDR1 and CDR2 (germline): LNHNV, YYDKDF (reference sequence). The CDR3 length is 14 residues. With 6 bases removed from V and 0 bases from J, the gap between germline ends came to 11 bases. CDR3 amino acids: CATSSTVANYGYTF. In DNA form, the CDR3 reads TGTGCCACCAGTAGTACAGTTGCTAACTATGGCTACACCTTC.

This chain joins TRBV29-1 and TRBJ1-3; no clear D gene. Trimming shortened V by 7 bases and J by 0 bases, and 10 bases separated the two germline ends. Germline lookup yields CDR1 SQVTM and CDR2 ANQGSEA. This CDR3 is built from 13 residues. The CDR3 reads CSAVMSSGNTIYF. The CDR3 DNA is TGCAGCGCCGTGATGAGCTCTGGAAACACCATATATTTT. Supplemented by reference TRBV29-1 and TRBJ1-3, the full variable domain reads SAVISQKPSRDICQRGTSLTIQCQVDSQVTMMFWYRQQPGQSLTLIATANQGSEATYESGFVIDKFPISRPNLTFSTLTVSNMSPEDSSIYLCSAVMSSGNTIYFGEGSWLTVV.